This T cell receptor (beta chain) was identified during a study of cytomegalovirus exposure and HLA in healthy donors. The PCR used 60 Vbeta and 13 Jbeta primers. Some clones are missing from TCRdb's copy, which holds only in-frame ones; the method was immunoSEQ multiplex PCR. The table has 140,000 or so clones, around 75% seen once. The sequence was obtained from a woman in her twenties or thirties in good health and CMV-seronegative. Sequenced sample: PBMCs.

Here the CDR3 DNA reads TGCGCCAGCAGCCCCAGGGACAGAGGAACGGGAGGCTACACCTTC. Translating it yields CASSPRDRGTGGYTF. The genes are TRBV5-1 and TRBJ1-2; 7 bases map to TRBD1. Germline assignment: CDR1 SGHRS and CDR2 YFSETQ. CDR3 length equals 15 residues. After removal of 4 bases from V and 8 bases from J, the junction contained 14 bases not matched to a gene.